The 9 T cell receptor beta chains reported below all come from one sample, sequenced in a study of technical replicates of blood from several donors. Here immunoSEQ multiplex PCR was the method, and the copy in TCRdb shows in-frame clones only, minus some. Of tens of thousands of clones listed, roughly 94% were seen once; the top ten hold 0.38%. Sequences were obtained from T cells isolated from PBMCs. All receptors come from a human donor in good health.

CDR3: CASKQGGSEQYF. CDR3 DNA: TGTGCCAGCAAGCAGGGGGGTAGCGAGCAGTACTTC. V gene TRBV2 combines with J gene TRBJ2-7, with D maybe TRBD1 (7 bases). V was pared by 7 bases and J by 6 bases, with 13 bases between. The CDR3 is made up of 12 amino acids. Germline V gene data show CDR1 as SNHLY and CDR2 as FYNNEI. Using reference TRBV2 and TRBJ2-7 for the parts outside the CDR3, the full variable domain is EPEVTQTPSHQVTQMGQEVILRCVPISNHLYFYWYRQILGQKVEFLVSFYNNEISEKSEIFDDQFSVERPDGSNFTLKIRSTKLEDSAMYFCASKQGGSEQYFGPGTRLTVT.

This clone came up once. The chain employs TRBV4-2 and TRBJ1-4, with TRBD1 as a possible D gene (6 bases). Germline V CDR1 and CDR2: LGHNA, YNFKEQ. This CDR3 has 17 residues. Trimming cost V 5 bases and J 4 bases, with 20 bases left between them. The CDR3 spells CASSDPRGRTINEKLFF. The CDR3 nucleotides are TGTGCCAGCAGCGACCCCAGGGGCCGCACGATTAATGAAAAACTGTTTTTT.

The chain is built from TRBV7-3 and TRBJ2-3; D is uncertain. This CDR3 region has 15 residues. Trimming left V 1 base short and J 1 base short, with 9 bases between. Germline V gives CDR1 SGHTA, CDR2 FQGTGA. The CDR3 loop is CASSLIGRGTDTQYF. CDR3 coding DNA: TGTGCCAGCAGCTTAATTGGCCGGGGCACAGATACGCAGTATTTT.

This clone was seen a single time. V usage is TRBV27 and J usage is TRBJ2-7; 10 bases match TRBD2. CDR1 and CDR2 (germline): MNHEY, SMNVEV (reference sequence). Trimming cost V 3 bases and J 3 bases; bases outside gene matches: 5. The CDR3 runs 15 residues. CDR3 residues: CASSLTGLASYEQYF. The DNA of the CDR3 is TGTGCCAGCAGTTTGACGGGACTAGCGAGCTACGAGCAGTACTTC.

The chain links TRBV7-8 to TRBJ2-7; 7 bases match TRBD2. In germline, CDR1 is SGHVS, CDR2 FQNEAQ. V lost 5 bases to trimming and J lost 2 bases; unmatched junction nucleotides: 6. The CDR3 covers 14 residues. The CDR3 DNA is TGTGCCAGCAGCCTTTTGCGGGGGACCTACGAGCAGTACTTC. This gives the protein CASSLLRGTYEQYF.

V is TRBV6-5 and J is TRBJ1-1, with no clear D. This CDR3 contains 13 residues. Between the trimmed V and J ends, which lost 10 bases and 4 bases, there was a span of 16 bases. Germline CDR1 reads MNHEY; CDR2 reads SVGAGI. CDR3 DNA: TGTGCCACCGGAGTTGGCATAAGCACTGAAGCTTTCTTT. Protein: CATGVGISTEAFF.

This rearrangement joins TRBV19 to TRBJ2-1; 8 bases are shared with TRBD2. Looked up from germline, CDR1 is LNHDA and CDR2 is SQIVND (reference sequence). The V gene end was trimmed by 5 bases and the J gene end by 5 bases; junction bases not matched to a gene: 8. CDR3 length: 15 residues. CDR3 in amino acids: CASSPGLGNHNEQFF. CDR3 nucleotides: TGTGCCAGTAGTCCGGGACTAGGGAACCACAATGAGCAGTTCTTC.

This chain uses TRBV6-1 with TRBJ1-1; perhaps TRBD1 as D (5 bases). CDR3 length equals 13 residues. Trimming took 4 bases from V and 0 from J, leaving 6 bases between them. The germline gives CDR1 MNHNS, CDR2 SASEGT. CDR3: CASSVRVNTEAFF. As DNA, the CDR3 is TGTGCCAGCAGTGTCAGGGTGAACACTGAAGCTTTCTTT.

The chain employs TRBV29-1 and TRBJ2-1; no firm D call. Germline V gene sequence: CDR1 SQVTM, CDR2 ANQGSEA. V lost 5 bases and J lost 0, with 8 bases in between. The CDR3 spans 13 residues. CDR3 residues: CSVFRFSYNEQFF. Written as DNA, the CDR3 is TGCAGCGTTTTCCGGTTCTCCTACAATGAGCAGTTCTTC.